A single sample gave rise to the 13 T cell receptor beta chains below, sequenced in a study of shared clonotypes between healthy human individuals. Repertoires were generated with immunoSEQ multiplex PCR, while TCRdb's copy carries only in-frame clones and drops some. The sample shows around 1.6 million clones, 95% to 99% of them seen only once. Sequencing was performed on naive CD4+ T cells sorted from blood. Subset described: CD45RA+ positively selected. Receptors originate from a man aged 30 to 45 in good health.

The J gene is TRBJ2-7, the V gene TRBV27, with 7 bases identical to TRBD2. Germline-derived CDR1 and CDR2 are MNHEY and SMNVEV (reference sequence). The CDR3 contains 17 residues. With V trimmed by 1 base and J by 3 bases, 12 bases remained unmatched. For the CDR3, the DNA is TGTGCCAGCAGTTTATTGGGACTTAGCGGGCAAAGCTACGAGCAGTACTTC. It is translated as CASSLLGLSGQSYEQYF.

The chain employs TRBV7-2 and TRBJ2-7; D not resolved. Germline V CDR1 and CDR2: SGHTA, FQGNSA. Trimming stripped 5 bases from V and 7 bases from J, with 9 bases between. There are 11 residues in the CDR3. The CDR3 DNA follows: TGTGCCAGCAGCCCCATGTCAGAGCAGTACTTC. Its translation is CASSPMSEQYF.

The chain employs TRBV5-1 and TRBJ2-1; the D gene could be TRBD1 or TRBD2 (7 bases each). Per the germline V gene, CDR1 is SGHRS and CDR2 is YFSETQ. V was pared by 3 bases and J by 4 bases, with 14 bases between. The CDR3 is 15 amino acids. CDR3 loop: CASSSGGGTYNEQFF. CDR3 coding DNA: TGCGCCAGCAGCTCAGGGGGAGGGACTTACAATGAGCAGTTCTTC. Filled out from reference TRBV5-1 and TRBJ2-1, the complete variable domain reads KAGVTQTPRYLIKTRGQQVTLSCSPISGHRSVSWYQQTPGQGLQFLFEYFSETQRNKGNFPGRFSGRQFSNSRSEMNVSTLELGDSALYLCASSSGGGTYNEQFFGPGTRLTVL.

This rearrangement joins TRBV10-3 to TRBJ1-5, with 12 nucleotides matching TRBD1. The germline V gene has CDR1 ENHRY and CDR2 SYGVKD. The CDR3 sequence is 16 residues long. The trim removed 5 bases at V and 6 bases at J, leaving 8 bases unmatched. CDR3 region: CAISSPGTGGVQPQHF. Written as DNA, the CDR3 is TGTGCCATCAGTAGCCCCGGGACAGGGGGCGTTCAGCCCCAGCATTTT.

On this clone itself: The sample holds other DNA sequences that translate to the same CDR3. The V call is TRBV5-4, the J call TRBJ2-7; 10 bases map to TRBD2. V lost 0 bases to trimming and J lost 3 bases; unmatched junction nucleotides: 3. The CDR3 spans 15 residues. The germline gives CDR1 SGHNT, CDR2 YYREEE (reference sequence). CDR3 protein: CASSLGTSGLYEQYF. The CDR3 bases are TGTGCCAGCAGCTTGGGGACTAGCGGACTCTACGAGCAGTACTTC.

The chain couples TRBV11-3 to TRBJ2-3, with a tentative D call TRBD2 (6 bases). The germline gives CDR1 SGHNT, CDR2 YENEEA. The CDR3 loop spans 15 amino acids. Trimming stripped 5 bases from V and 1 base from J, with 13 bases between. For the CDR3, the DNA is TGTGCCAGCAGCCGACCGGGACTCCGCACAGATACGCAGTATTTT. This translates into CASSRPGLRTDTQYF.

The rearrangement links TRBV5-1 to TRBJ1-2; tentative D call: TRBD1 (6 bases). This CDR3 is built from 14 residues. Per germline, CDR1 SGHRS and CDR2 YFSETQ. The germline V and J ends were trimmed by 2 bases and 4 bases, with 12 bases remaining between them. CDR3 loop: CASSLDRRSYGYTF. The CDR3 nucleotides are TGCGCCAGCAGCTTAGACAGGCGAAGCTATGGCTACACCTTC.

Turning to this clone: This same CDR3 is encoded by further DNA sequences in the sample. The CDR3 DNA is TGTGCCAGCAGCTTGGGCAGGGAACCCTACGAGCAGTACTTC. The encoded protein is CASSLGREPYEQYF. This chain links TRBV7-9 with TRBJ2-7, with D possibly matching TRBD1 (5 bases). This CDR3 comprises 14 residues. The ends were cut back, 3 bases at V and 2 bases at J, with 11 bases in the middle. The germline gives CDR1 SEHNR, CDR2 FQNEAQ (reference sequence).

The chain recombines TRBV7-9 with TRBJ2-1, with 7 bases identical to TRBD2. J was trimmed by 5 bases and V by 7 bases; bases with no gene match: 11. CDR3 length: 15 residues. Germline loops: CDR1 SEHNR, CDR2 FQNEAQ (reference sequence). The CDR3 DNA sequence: TGTGCCAGCAAACCTCGGGGGAGCGGGAACAATGAGCAGTTCTTC. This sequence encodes CASKPRGSGNNEQFF.

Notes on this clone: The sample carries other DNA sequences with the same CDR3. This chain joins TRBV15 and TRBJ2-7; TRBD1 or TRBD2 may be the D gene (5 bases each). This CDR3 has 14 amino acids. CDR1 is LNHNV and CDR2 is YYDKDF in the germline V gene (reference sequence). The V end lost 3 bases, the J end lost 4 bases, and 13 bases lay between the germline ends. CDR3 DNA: TGTGCCACCAGCAGGGGTAGAGGGGCGTACGAGCAGTACTTC. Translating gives CATSRGRGAYEQYF.

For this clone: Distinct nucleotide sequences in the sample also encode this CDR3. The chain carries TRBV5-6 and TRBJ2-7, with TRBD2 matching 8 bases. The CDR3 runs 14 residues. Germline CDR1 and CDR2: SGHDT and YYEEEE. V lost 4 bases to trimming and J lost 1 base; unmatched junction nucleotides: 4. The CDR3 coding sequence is TGTGCCAGCAGCCCGGGACTAGTTTCCTACGAGCAGTACTTC. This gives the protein CASSPGLVSYEQYF.

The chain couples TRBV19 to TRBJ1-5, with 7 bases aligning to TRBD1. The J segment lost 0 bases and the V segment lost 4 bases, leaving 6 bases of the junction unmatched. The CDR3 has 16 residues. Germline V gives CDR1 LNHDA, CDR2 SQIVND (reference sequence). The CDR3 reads CASSTQGGHSNQPQHF. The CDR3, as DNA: TGTGCCAGTAGTACCCAGGGGGGGCATAGCAATCAGCCCCAGCATTTT.

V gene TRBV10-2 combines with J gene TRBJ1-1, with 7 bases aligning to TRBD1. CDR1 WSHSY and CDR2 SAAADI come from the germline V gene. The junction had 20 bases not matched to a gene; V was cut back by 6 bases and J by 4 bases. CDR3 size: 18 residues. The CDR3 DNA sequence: TGCGCCAGCAGGCGATCAGGGACAGTCGGTTTACTAGGCACTGAAGCTTTCTTT. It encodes CASRRSGTVGLLGTEAFF.